This is a list of T cell receptor beta chains from one sample in a study of blood T cell repertoires in COVID-19. Using immunoSEQ multiplex PCR, the repertoire was profiled, and TCRdb retains in-frame clones only, with some absent. The sample carries some 150,000 clones, almost 85% recorded once. The sequencing sample was made of peripheral blood. These TCRs come from a man aged 40-49 years who had recovered from COVID-19. Both conserved end residues are part of each CDR3. A D gene is named only where the DNA matches it firmly. The size of a clone is reported for some rows only, either as once, few or many, or as a class for expanded clones.

>TRBV6-2/TRBV6-3|TRBJ2-3|TRBD2|NA
TGTGCCAGCAGTTACCTACTAGCGGGAGATTTCGAAGATACGCAGTATTTT
CASSYLLAGDFEDTQYF
>TRBV11-2|TRBJ2-7|NA|once
TGTGCCAGCAGCTTAGCCCGACTAGCCTACGAGCAGTACTTC
CASSLARLAYEQYF
>TRBV18|TRBJ2-1|NA|NA
TGTGCCAGCTCAGAGGAGGGCATAAATGAGCAGTTCTTC
CASSEEGINEQFF
>TRBV19|TRBJ1-5|NA|NA
TGTGCCAGTAGTGCGGACAGCGACAATCAGCCCCAGCATTTT
CASSADSDNQPQHF
>TRBV29-1|TRBJ2-1|NA|NA
TGCAGCGTTGAAGGGGGCAGGGGGGCCGATGAGCAGTTCTTC
CSVEGGRGADEQFF
>TRBV3-1/TRBV3-2|TRBJ2-6|NA|NA
TGTGCCAGCAGCCAACCCCCGGTGCCCTCTGGGGCCAACGTCCTGACTTTC
CASSQPPVPSGANVLTF
>TRBV7-9|TRBJ2-5|NA|NA
TGTGCCAGCAGCTTATTCCTTCAGCGCGGGATGGAGACCCAGTACTTC
CASSLFLQRGMETQYF
>TRBV11-3|TRBJ2-7|TRBD1|once
TGTGCCAGCAGCTTAGGCCGGGACAGAATTTCCGAGCAGTACTTC
CASSLGRDRISEQYF
>TRBV23-1|TRBJ1-6|TRBD1|NA
TGCGCCAGCAGTCAGGCATCTGGGACAGCAACCCGAAAGCACTCACCCCTCCACTTT
CASSQASGTATRKHSPLHF
>TRBV11-2|TRBJ1-6|NA|NA
TGTGCCAGCAGCAAAGGGACATCCCGCTCCTATAATTCACCCCTCCACTTT
CASSKGTSRSYNSPLHF
>TRBV19|TRBJ2-5|NA|NA
TGTGCCAGCAGACTCCGCCCAGGGGAGACCCAGTACTTC
CASRLRPGETQYF
>TRBV7-9|TRBJ2-7|TRBD1|NA
TGTGCCAGCAGCTTTGTTACGACAGGGCTGTACGAGCAGTACTTC
CASSFVTTGLYEQYF
>TRBV11-2|TRBJ1-5|NA|NA
TGTGCCAGCAGCTTAGAGGCCACGGGACAGCCCCAGCATTTT
CASSLEATGQPQHF
>TRBV4-2|TRBJ1-4|NA|NA
TGTGCCAGCAGCCAAGATCCAGGCAGGGGCGAAAAACTGTTTTTT
CASSQDPGRGEKLFF
>TRBV9|TRBJ2-2|NA|once
TGTGCCAGCAGCCCCCACCAACTAAGGGGATCCGGGGAGCTGTTTTTT
CASSPHQLRGSGELFF
>TRBV19|TRBJ2-7|TRBD2|NA
TGTGCCAGTAGTGTCCAGGGACTAGCGAGCCGCTCCTACGAGCAGTACTTC
CASSVQGLASRSYEQYF
>TRBV19|TRBJ1-1|NA|NA
TGTGCCAGTAGTATAGCTGGAGATAACACTGAAGCTTTCTTT
CASSIAGDNTEAFF
>TRBV30|TRBJ1-1|NA|NA
TGTGCCTGGAGTGGAGGGCGCAAGGCTGAAGCTTTCTTT
CAWSGGRKAEAFF
>TRBV6-5|TRBJ1-6|TRBD1|NA
TGTGCCAGCAGGACAGGGGAAATCTATAATTCACCCCTCCACTTT
CASRTGEIYNSPLHF
>TRBV7-2|TRBJ1-4|NA|NA
TGTGCCAGCAGACAGTACGGGAGACTTAATGAAAAACTGTTTTTT
CASRQYGRLNEKLFF
>TRBV4-3|TRBJ2-6|NA|NA
TGCGCCAGCAGCCAAGGGGACACCGGCTCTGGGGCCAACGTCCTGACTTTC
CASSQGDTGSGANVLTF
>TRBV11-2|TRBJ2-7|NA|NA
TGTGCCAGCAGCCACGGGGTTGACTACGAGCAGTACTTC
CASSHGVDYEQYF
>TRBV6-1|TRBJ2-1|TRBD2|few
TGTGCCAGCAGTGAAGGGGCGGGAGGGCCTATCAATGAGCAGTTCTTC
CASSEGAGGPINEQFF
>TRBV28|TRBJ1-1|TRBD1|NA
TGTGCCAGCAGTTTGGGGGCCGAGGGGGCACACACTGAAGCTTTCTTT
CASSLGAEGAHTEAFF
>TRBV6-5|TRBJ2-7|NA|NA
TGTGCCAGCAGACCCGCGGGCCCCTACGAGCAGTACTTC
CASRPAGPYEQYF
>TRBV6-5|TRBJ2-7|NA|NA
TGTGCCAGCAATAGCTACGAGCAGTACTTC
CASNSYEQYF
>TRBV6-6|TRBJ2-3|TRBD2|NA
TGTGCCAGCAGTCCATCAGATCTAGCGGGAGCAACAGATACGCAGTATTTT
CASSPSDLAGATDTQYF
>TRBV28|TRBJ2-3|TRBD1|once
TGTGCCAGCAGACCCACAGGGGGCGCAGATACGCAGTATTTT
CASRPTGGADTQYF
>TRBV6-2/TRBV6-3|TRBJ2-7|TRBD2|once
TGTGCCAGCAGTTCGAATATGGCTGAGCGGGGATCCCCCTACGAGCAGTACTTC
CASSSNMAERGSPYEQYF
>TRBV7-6|TRBJ2-5|NA|NA
TGTGCCAGCAGCCCGACAAGGGAGTATCAAGAGACCCAGTACTTC
CASSPTREYQETQYF
>TRBV11-3|TRBJ1-1|NA|NA
TGTGCCAGCAGCTTAAACAGGGAAGGGGGCACTGAAGCTTTCTTT
CASSLNREGGTEAFF
>TRBV20-1|TRBJ1-2|NA|NA
TGCAGTGCTAGTTCGACAGGCTATGGCTACACCTTC
CSASSTGYGYTF
>TRBV5-1|TRBJ2-2|TRBD2|NA
TGCGCCAGCAGTAGACCGGGACTAGCGTACACCGGGGAGCTGTTTTTT
CASSRPGLAYTGELFF
>TRBV27|TRBJ1-1|TRBD1|once
TGTGCCAGCAGTTTCCACAGGGGGAACACTGAAGCTTTCTTT
CASSFHRGNTEAFF
>TRBV7-7|TRBJ2-3|TRBD2|NA
TGTGCTAGCAGTAAAGCGGGGGGGGCGCAGTATTTT
CASSKAGGAQYF
>TRBV7-9|TRBJ2-3|NA|NA
TGTGCCAGCAGCCCCACGGAGTACACAGATACGCAGTATTTT
CASSPTEYTDTQYF
>TRBV15|TRBJ2-5|NA|NA
TGTGCCACCAGCACCCAGCAAGAGACCCAGTACTTC
CATSTQQETQYF
>TRBV6-2/TRBV6-3|TRBJ2-3|NA|NA
TGTGCCAGCAGTTACCACAGGGAGGGGGACACAGATACGCAGTATTTT
CASSYHREGDTDTQYF
>TRBV4-1|TRBJ2-3|TRBD2|NA
TGCGCCAGCAGCCCGAGCGGGGGCACAGATACGCAGTATTTT
CASSPSGGTDTQYF
>TRBV11-2|TRBJ2-1|NA|NA
TGTGCCAGCAGCTTAGACAGCGGCCCCTACAATGAGCAGTTCTTC
CASSLDSGPYNEQFF
>TRBV4-3|TRBJ2-2|TRBD2|NA
TGCGCCAGCAGCCAAACTAGCGAGAACACCGGGGAGCTGTTTTTT
CASSQTSENTGELFF
>TRBV3-1/TRBV3-2|TRBJ2-1|TRBD2|NA
TGTGCCAGCAGCCAAGATTTCCCCACCCTAGCGGGAGAGCATGAGCAGTTCTTC
CASSQDFPTLAGEHEQFF
>TRBV29-1|TRBJ2-7|TRBD2|NA
TGCAGCGTTGTCCCTAGCGGGAGCTACGAGCAGTACTTC
CSVVPSGSYEQYF
>TRBV6-1|TRBJ2-2|TRBD1|NA
TGTGCCAGCAGTGAAGCTGGGACAGGCGGTTGGGAGCTGTTTTTT
CASSEAGTGGWELFF
>TRBV7-2|TRBJ1-4|TRBD1|NA
TGTGCCAGCAGCTCGGGACAGAATAATGAAAAACTGTTTTTT
CASSSGQNNEKLFF
>TRBV5-1|TRBJ2-5|NA|NA
TGCGCCAGCAGCTTCGAAGCGTACCAAGAGACCCAGTACTTC
CASSFEAYQETQYF